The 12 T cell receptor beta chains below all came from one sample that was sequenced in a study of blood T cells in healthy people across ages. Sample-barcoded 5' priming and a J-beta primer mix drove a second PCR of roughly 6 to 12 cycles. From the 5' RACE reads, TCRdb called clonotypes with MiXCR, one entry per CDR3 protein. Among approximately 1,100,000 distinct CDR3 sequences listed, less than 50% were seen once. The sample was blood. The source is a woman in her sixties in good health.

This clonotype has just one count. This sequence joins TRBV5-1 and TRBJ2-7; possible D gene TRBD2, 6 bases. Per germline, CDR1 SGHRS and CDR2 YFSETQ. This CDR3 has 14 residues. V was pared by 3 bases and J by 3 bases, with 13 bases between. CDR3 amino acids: CASSSAGGIYEQYF. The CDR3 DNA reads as TGCGCCAGCAGCTCAGCTGGGGGGATCTACGAGCAGTACTTC. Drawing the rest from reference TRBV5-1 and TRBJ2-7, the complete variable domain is KAGVTQTPRYLIKTRGQQVTLSCSPISGHRSVSWYQQTPGQGLQFLFEYFSETQRNKGNFPGRFSGRQFSNSRSEMNVSTLELGDSALYLCASSSAGGIYEQYFGPGTRLTVT.

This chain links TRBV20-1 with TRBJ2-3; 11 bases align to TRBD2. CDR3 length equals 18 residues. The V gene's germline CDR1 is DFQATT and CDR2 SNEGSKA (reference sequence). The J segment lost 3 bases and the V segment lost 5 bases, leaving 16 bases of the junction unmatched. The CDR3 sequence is CSALIRMTSGKKTDTQYF. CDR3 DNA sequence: TGCAGTGCTTTGATCCGAATGACTAGCGGGAAAAAAACAGATACGCAGTATTTT.

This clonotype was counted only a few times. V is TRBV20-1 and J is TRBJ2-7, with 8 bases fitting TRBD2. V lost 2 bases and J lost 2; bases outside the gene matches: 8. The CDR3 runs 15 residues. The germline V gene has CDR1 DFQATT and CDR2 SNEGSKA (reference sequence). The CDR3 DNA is TGCAGTGCTAGAACCCCCAGCGGGGGAGCCTACGAGCAGTACTTC. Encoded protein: CSARTPSGGAYEQYF.

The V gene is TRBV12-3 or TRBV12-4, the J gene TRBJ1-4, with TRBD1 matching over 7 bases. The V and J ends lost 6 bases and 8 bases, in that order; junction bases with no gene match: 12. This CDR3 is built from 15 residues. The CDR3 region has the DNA TGTGCCAGCAGCCCGTACAGGGGCGGAGAAGAAAAACTGTTTTTT. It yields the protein CASSPYRGGEEKLFF.

CDR3 in DNA: TGTGCCATCAGTCCCTCAGGGCGGGGAGATACGCAGTATTTT. Residues: CAISPSGRGDTQYF. The chain links TRBV10-3 to TRBJ2-3; D may be TRBD2 (6 bases). There are 14 residues in the CDR3. From germline, CDR1 is ENHRY and CDR2 SYGVKD. The V gene lost 5 bases and the J gene lost 5 bases, with 14 bases spanning the gap.

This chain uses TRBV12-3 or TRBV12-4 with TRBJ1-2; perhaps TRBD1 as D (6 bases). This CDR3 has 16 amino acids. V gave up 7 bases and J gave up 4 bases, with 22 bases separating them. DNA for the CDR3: TGTGCCAGCACCTCTAGCGGGGGCAGGAGTTCCTATGGCTACACCTTC. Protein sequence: CASTSSGGRSSYGYTF.

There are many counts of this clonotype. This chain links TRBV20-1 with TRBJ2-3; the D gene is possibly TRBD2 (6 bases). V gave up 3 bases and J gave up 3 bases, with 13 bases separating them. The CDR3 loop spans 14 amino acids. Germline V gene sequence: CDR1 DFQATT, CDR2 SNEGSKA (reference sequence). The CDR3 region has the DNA TGCAGTGCTAGCCGTCTAGCGAAGACAGATACGCAGTATTTT. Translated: CSASRLAKTDTQYF.

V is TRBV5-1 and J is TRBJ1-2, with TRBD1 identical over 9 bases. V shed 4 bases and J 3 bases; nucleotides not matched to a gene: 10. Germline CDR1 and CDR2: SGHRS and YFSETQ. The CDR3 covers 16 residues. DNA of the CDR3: TGCGCCAGCAGCGGACGGGACAGGGATTCTGACTATGGCTACACCTTC. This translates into CASSGRDRDSDYGYTF.

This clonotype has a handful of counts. In DNA, the CDR3 is TGTGCCAGCAACCTGGGGCAGGGAGGGGAGACCCAGTACTTC. Translating gives CASNLGQGGETQYF. The gene calls are TRBV6-5 and TRBJ2-5; 7 bases map to TRBD2. There are 14 residues in the CDR3. Unmatched junction bases numbered 10, after V lost 7 bases and J lost 5 bases. Germline V gives CDR1 MNHEY, CDR2 SVGAGI.

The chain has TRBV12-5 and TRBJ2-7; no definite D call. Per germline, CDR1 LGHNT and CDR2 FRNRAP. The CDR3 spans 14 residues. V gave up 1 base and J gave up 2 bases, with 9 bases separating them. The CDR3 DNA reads TGTGCTAGTGGTTTGGCAGGAGCAGCCTACGAGCAGTACTTC. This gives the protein CASGLAGAAYEQYF.

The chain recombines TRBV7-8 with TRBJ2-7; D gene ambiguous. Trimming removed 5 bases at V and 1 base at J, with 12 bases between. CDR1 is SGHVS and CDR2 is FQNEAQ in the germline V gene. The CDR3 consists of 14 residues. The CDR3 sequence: CASSDGPLSYEQYF. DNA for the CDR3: TGTGCCAGCAGCGACGGACCGCTTTCCTACGAGCAGTACTTC.

The CDR3 spells CASSQGDGSRDNEQFF. The CDR3 DNA is TGTGCCAGCAGCCAAGGGGACGGGAGTCGCGACAATGAGCAGTTCTTC. The chain employs TRBV3-1 and TRBJ2-1, with TRBD2 as a possible D gene (6 bases). Germline CDR1 reads LGHDT; CDR2 reads YNNKEL (reference sequence). The CDR3 spans 16 residues. V gave up 1 base and J gave up 5 bases, with 15 bases separating them.